This is a list of T cell receptor beta chains from one sample in a study of blood T cell repertoires in COVID-19. Profiled with immunoSEQ multiplex PCR; TCRdb holds only in-frame clones, not every one. Among roughly 38,000 clones listed, 85% to 90% were seen once. Sequenced: peripheral blood. Receptor source: a middle-aged man in a cohort sampled during active COVID-19. Each CDR3 is given with its conserved first and last residue. D genes are given only for firm matches. A clone size is listed for some rows: how often the clone was seen (once, few, many), or a class if it is expanded.

D: TRBD2
V: TRBV5-6
size: -
length: 14
J: TRBJ2-5
DNA: TGTGCCACCACACTAGCGGGAGACCAAGAGACCCAGTACTTC
CDR3: CATTLAGDQETQYF

D: -
V: TRBV21-1
size: -
length: 14
J: TRBJ1-5
DNA: TGTGCCATGCGACAGGGCCATAGCAATCAGCCCCAGCATTTT
CDR3: CAMRQGHSNQPQHF

D: -
V: TRBV6-5
size: -
length: 16
J: TRBJ2-1
DNA: TGTGCCAGCAGTTACCTAGGGGGCGCGGGATCCGATGAGCAGTTCTTC
CDR3: CASSYLGGAGSDEQFF

D: TRBD1
V: TRBV7-9
size: -
length: 14
J: TRBJ2-1
DNA: TGTGCCAGCACACCCGGGACAGGTTCGAATGAGCAGTTCTTC
CDR3: CASTPGTGSNEQFF

D: -
V: TRBV5-6
size: -
length: 14
J: TRBJ1-2
DNA: TGTGCCAGCGAGTCGAGAGGGGACTACTATGGCTACACCTTC
CDR3: CASESRGDYYGYTF

D: TRBD1
V: TRBV4-3
size: -
length: 16
J: TRBJ2-2
DNA: TGCGCCAGCAGCCAGGACAGGGTTTTAACCACCGGGGAGCTGTTTTTT
CDR3: CASSQDRVLTTGELFF

D: TRBD2
V: TRBV4-3
size: -
length: 15
J: TRBJ2-3
DNA: TGCGCCAGCAGCCAAACCACTAGCGGCCTCAATACGCAGTATTTT
CDR3: CASSQTTSGLNTQYF

D: -
V: TRBV5-1
size: -
length: 12
J: TRBJ2-7
DNA: TGCGCCAGCGCGGGGAGCTCCTACGAGCAGTACTTC
CDR3: CASAGSSYEQYF

D: -
V: TRBV9
size: -
length: 15
J: TRBJ2-3
DNA: TGTGCCAGCAGCCCGCGGGGGCCTAGCACAGATACGCAGTATTTT
CDR3: CASSPRGPSTDTQYF

D: TRBD1
V: TRBV9
size: -
length: 15
J: TRBJ2-5
DNA: TGTGCCAGCAGCGCGTTAAACAGGGGGCAGGAGACCCAGTACTTC
CDR3: CASSALNRGQETQYF

D: -
V: TRBV21-1
size: -
length: 15
J: TRBJ1-1
DNA: TGTGCCAGCAGCTTTTTGAGCAGGACTTTAACTGAAGCTTTCTTT
CDR3: CASSFLSRTLTEAFF

D: TRBD1
V: TRBV5-5
size: -
length: 12
J: TRBJ2-7
DNA: TGTGCCAGCAGTTGGGACAGCTACGAGCAGTACTTC
CDR3: CASSWDSYEQYF

D: -
V: TRBV7-3
size: -
length: 14
J: TRBJ1-2
DNA: TGTGCCAGCAGCCCCGTCGGAGGAAACTATGGCTACACCTTC
CDR3: CASSPVGGNYGYTF

D: -
V: TRBV11-2
size: -
length: 14
J: TRBJ2-5
DNA: TGTGCCAGCAGCCCGGTCGGGGGTAGAGTGACCCAGTACTTC
CDR3: CASSPVGGRVTQYF

D: -
V: TRBV18
size: -
length: 12
J: TRBJ2-3
DNA: TGTGCCTCGGCAGCGAGCACAGATACGCAGTATTTT
CDR3: CASAASTDTQYF

D: -
V: TRBV7-9
size: -
length: 15
J: TRBJ2-1
DNA: TGTGCCAGCAGCTTAGACAGGCGACCGAACTATGAGCAGTTCTTC
CDR3: CASSLDRRPNYEQFF

D: TRBD1
V: TRBV7-9
size: -
length: 16
J: TRBJ1-2
DNA: TGTGCCAGCAGCCTTCCGGACAGGGGCCTCTTAACAAGCTACACCTTC
CDR3: CASSLPDRGLLTSYTF

D: TRBD1
V: TRBV13
size: -
length: 13
J: TRBJ1-2
DNA: TGTGCCAGCAGCTTCAAGACAGGGTATGGCTACACCTTC
CDR3: CASSFKTGYGYTF

D: -
V: TRBV11-2
size: -
length: 16
J: TRBJ2-5
DNA: TGTGCCAGCAGCACCTACTGGGACAATACCCGGGAGACCCAGTACTTC
CDR3: CASSTYWDNTRETQYF

D: TRBD1
V: TRBV4-1
size: -
length: 16
J: TRBJ2-5
DNA: TGCGCCAGCAGCCAAGGCGGACAGGGCTCCCAAGAGACCCAGTACTTC
CDR3: CASSQGGQGSQETQYF

D: -
V: TRBV9
size: -
length: 13
J: TRBJ1-1
DNA: TGTGCCAGCAGTCCAAGAGTGAACACTGAAGCTTTCTTT
CDR3: CASSPRVNTEAFF

D: TRBD2
V: TRBV11-2
size: few
length: 17
J: TRBJ2-1
DNA: TGTGCCAGCAGCTCGACTAGCGGGAGGCCAAACTACAATGAGCAGTTCTTC
CDR3: CASSSTSGRPNYNEQFF

D: TRBD2
V: TRBV19
size: -
length: 15
J: TRBJ2-2
DNA: TGTGCCAGTCTCGGGCGGGGGGCAGGCACCGGGGAGCTGTTTTTT
CDR3: CASLGRGAGTGELFF

D: -
V: TRBV6-1
size: -
length: 19
J: TRBJ2-1
DNA: TGTGCCAGCAGTGCCGAACCGGACTTGCACGACCAAAAATCCAATGAGCAGTTCTTC
CDR3: CASSAEPDLHDQKSNEQFF

D: -
V: TRBV7-6
size: -
length: 16
J: TRBJ2-7
DNA: TGTGCCAGCAGCTTAGATGGCGGGGCCGTCTCCTACGAGCAGTACTTC
CDR3: CASSLDGGAVSYEQYF

D: TRBD1
V: TRBV7-8
size: -
length: 15
J: TRBJ2-7
DNA: TGTGCCAGCAGCTTGGTAGGACAGGGAAGGAGGGAGCAGTACTTC
CDR3: CASSLVGQGRREQYF

D: -
V: TRBV4-3
size: -
length: 15
J: TRBJ1-5
DNA: TGCGCCAGCAGCCAAGATAAGCAGGGACTCCAGCCCCAGCATTTT
CDR3: CASSQDKQGLQPQHF

D: -
V: TRBV7-2
size: -
length: 14
J: TRBJ2-7
DNA: TGTGCCAGCAGCCCCCTCGGGAGTGGTTACGAGCAGTACTTC
CDR3: CASSPLGSGYEQYF

D: -
V: TRBV21-1
size: -
length: 16
J: TRBJ2-7
DNA: TGTGCCAGCAGCAAACGTCAGGGGAGGGTTTCCTACGAGCAGTACTTC
CDR3: CASSKRQGRVSYEQYF

D: TRBD1
V: TRBV11-2
size: -
length: 14
J: TRBJ2-7
DNA: TGTGCCAGCAGCTCGGGACAGGGTGGCTACGAGCAGTACTTC
CDR3: CASSSGQGGYEQYF

D: -
V: TRBV4-3
size: -
length: 15
J: TRBJ1-2
DNA: TGCGCCAGCAGCCAAGGAGTTAGCTGGGGAGATGGCTACACCTTC
CDR3: CASSQGVSWGDGYTF

D: TRBD1
V: TRBV27
size: -
length: 15
J: TRBJ2-5
DNA: TGTGCCAGCAGTTCCGGGACAGGGGTAAGGGAGACCCAGTACTTC
CDR3: CASSSGTGVRETQYF

D: TRBD1
V: TRBV4-1
size: -
length: 15
J: TRBJ1-1
DNA: TGCGCCAGCAGCCTCAGACAGGGGGCAAGGACTGAAGCTTTCTTT
CDR3: CASSLRQGARTEAFF

D: TRBD2
V: TRBV6-2/TRBV6-3
size: -
length: 19
J: TRBJ2-1
DNA: TGTGCCAGCAGCCCCAGCCCTATCTTTAGCGGGAGGCCTTACAATGAGCAGTTCTTC
CDR3: CASSPSPIFSGRPYNEQFF

D: TRBD2
V: TRBV11-3
size: -
length: 13
J: TRBJ2-1
DNA: TGTGCCAGCAGCGCGGGAGGAGGCAATGAGCAGTTCTTC
CDR3: CASSAGGGNEQFF

D: TRBD1
V: TRBV29-1
size: -
length: 20
J: TRBJ1-5
DNA: TGCAGCTCCTCATCACGGCTTCGGGACAGGGCCTTTCCGTGCAATCAGCCCCAGCATTTT
CDR3: CSSSSRLRDRAFPCNQPQHF

D: -
V: TRBV20-1
size: -
length: 15
J: TRBJ1-6
DNA: TGCAGTGCTAGTCCGGATAGGAGGTATAATTCACCCCTCCACTTT
CDR3: CSASPDRRYNSPLHF

D: TRBD1
V: TRBV6-5
size: -
length: 13
J: TRBJ2-1
DNA: TGTGCCAGCAGATCGACAGGGCAGGATGAGCAGTTCTTC
CDR3: CASRSTGQDEQFF